The 27 T cell receptor beta chains reported below all come from one sample, sequenced in a study of preoperative IRX-2 immunotherapy in early breast cancer. Treatment specified: preoperative locoregional IRX-2 cytokine immunotherapy. TCRdb's table, derived via immunoSEQ multiplex PCR, lists solely in-frame clones and lacks some. The sample includes approximately 25,000 clones, 75% of them seen just once. This sample comprised lymph node tissue, obtained after IRX-2 immunotherapy. Receptor source: a human donor with breast cancer.

The chain joins TRBV11-3 to TRBJ2-1; no clear D. Trimming cost V 3 bases and J 1 base, with 7 bases left between them. The germline gives CDR1 SGHNT, CDR2 YENEEA. The CDR3 is 14 amino acids. CDR3 in amino acids: CASSFPGSYNEQFF. CDR3 sequence (DNA): TGTGCCAGCAGCTTCCCGGGTTCCTACAATGAGCAGTTCTTC.

This chain connects TRBV12-1 to TRBJ1-2; the D call of TRBD1 is as the table states it, not checked on the DNA. TRBV12-1 is termed a pseudogene. The CDR3 extends over 15 amino acids. CDR3 nucleotide sequence: TGTGCCAGCAGCTTTGACAGGGCCTCTAACTATGGCTACACCTTC. Translating it yields CASSFDRASNYGYTF.

This clone has more than one count but fewer than ten. This chain joins TRBV23-1 and TRBJ2-5, with D tentatively TRBD1 (6 bases). TRBV23-1 is filed as an ORF, its function uncertain. The CDR3 contains 15 residues. The ends were cut back, 6 bases at V and 1 base at J, with 15 bases in the middle. The CDR3 region is CASSQDGQPQETQYF. The CDR3 bases are TGCGCCAGCAGCCAAGATGGACAGCCCCAAGAGACCCAGTACTTC.

A single count supports this clone. The CDR3 sequence is CASSRLGGAGGELFF. The CDR3 region has the DNA TGTGCCAGCAGCCGTCTGGGTGGGGCAGGTGGGGAGCTGTTTTTT. V usage is TRBV11-3 and J usage is TRBJ2-2; possibly TRBD1 for D (5 bases). Trimming took off 5 bases at V and 8 bases at J, with 18 bases between the two ends. This CDR3 region has 15 residues. Germline values: CDR1 SGHNT, CDR2 YENEEA.

Points on this clone: The junction departs from germline at one end; a sequencing error may be responsible. The J gene is TRBJ2-7, the V gene TRBV6-8; 7 nucleotides line up with TRBD2. This CDR3 region has 17 residues. Germline loops: CDR1 MNHGY, CDR2 SAAAGT. The CDR3 nucleotides are TGTGCCATCAGTGGGGAGTTCGGACTAGACGTCGGCTACGAGCAGTACTTC. It specifies CAISGEFGLDVGYEQYF.

This rearrangement joins TRBV6-9 to TRBJ2-5, with D tentatively TRBD1 (6 bases). V gave up 8 bases and J gave up 4 bases, with 17 bases separating them. The germline gives CDR1 MNHGY, CDR2 SVAAGI. This CDR3 contains 14 residues. The CDR3 spells CASARGGALETQYF. CDR3 DNA sequence: TGTGCCAGCGCCCGAGGGGGAGCATTAGAGACCCAGTACTTC.

The chain uses TRBV28 and TRBJ2-7; D unresolved. The CDR3 extends over 13 amino acids. Germline V gene sequence: CDR1 MDHEN, CDR2 SYDVKM. Trimming stripped 5 bases from V and 0 bases from J, with 8 bases between. As DNA, the CDR3 is TGTGCCAGCAGTCGAACCCGCTCCTACGAGCAGTACTTC. Its protein is CASSRTRSYEQYF.

The chain is built from TRBV9 and TRBJ2-2, with a weak D call TRBD1 (5 bases). CDR1 and CDR2 (germline): SGDLS, YYNGEE. This CDR3 has 15 residues. Between the trimmed V and J ends, which lost 5 bases and 1 base, there was a span of 12 bases. The CDR3: CASRGPRRNTGELFF. The DNA of the CDR3 is TGTGCCAGCAGGGGGCCTCGCCGGAACACCGGGGAGCTGTTTTTT.

The genes are TRBV18 and TRBJ2-7; the match to TRBD1 covers 9 bases. Germline values: CDR1 KGHSH, CDR2 LQKENI. Trimming took 6 bases from V and 3 from J; bases not matched to a gene: 6. The CDR3 contains 14 residues. The CDR3 DNA follows: TGTGCCAGCTCCCAACAGGACAGGGGCTACGAGCAGTACTTC. Its translation is CASSQQDRGYEQYF.

Only a few counts were recorded for this clone. V gene TRBV29-1 combines with J gene TRBJ2-3; a possible D gene is TRBD1 (6 bases). CDR3 length equals 14 residues. Per germline, CDR1 SQVTM and CDR2 ANQGSEA. Trimming removed 4 bases from V and 2 bases from J, with 13 bases in between. The chain's CDR3 is CSVGAGDITDTQYF. The CDR3 DNA reads TGCAGCGTTGGGGCCGGGGACATCACAGATACGCAGTATTTT.

The chain is built from TRBV7-1 and TRBJ1-5; unclear D gene. TRBV7-1 is classed as an ORF, of uncertain function. Trimming took off 4 bases at V and 3 bases at J, with 13 bases between the two ends. There are 15 residues in the CDR3. CDR3 residues: CASSLAPGINQPQHF. CDR3 in DNA: TGTGCCAGCAGCTTAGCGCCCGGAATCAATCAGCCCCAGCATTTT.

The genes are TRBV6-8 and TRBJ2-1, with a possible D match to TRBD2 (7 bases). V lost 10 bases and J 7 bases, leaving 20 bases between the germline ends. The CDR3 loop spans 14 amino acids. The germline gives CDR1 MNHGY, CDR2 SAAAGT. CDR3 in amino acids: CAIRNKGGGNEQFF. The CDR3 region has the DNA TGTGCCATCAGGAATAAGGGAGGGGGGAATGAGCAGTTCTTC.

The gene calls are TRBV6-8 and TRBJ2-2; TRBD1 aligns across 9 bases. V dropped 6 bases and J dropped 0; count of bases not matched to a gene: 5. Germline values: CDR1 MNHGY, CDR2 SAAAGT. This CDR3 has 16 amino acids. The CDR3 here is CASRLGQGSNTGELFF. The CDR3, as DNA: TGTGCCAGCAGGCTGGGACAGGGCTCGAACACCGGGGAGCTGTTTTTT.

The gene calls are TRBV5-1 and TRBJ1-1; D perhaps matches TRBD1 (5 bases). This CDR3 spans 14 amino acids. With 0 bases removed from V and 1 base from J, the gap between germline ends came to 7 bases. Germline V gene lookup returns CDR1 SGHRS and CDR2 YFSETQ. The chain's CDR3 is CASSLGRENTEAFF. The CDR3 DNA follows: TGCGCCAGCAGCTTGGGCAGGGAGAACACTGAAGCTTTCTTT.

The chain couples TRBV7-4 to TRBJ2-3, with no clear D. Looked up from germline, CDR1 is SGHVT and CDR2 is SQSDAQ. The CDR3 runs to 13 residues. V was pared by 1 base and J by 2 bases, with 4 bases between. In DNA, the CDR3 is TGTGCCAGCAGCTTAGTTTTCACAGATACGCAGTATTTT. Its translation: CASSLVFTDTQYF.

J is TRBJ1-3 and V is TRBV6-8, with D hard to call. CDR1 MNHGY and CDR2 SAAAGT come from the germline V gene. V was cut by 6 bases and J by 4 bases, with 16 bases left in between. CDR3 length equals 15 residues. The DNA of the CDR3 is TGTGCCAGCAGGTACCAACAGTGGACCGGAAACACCATATATTTT. This encodes CASRYQQWTGNTIYF.

The CDR3 reads CAWSQRTKDTQYF. The CDR3 nucleotides read TGTGCCTGGAGCCAGCGGACGAAAGATACGCAGTATTTT. The V gene is TRBV30, the J gene TRBJ2-3; maybe TRBD2 (5 bases). The germline V gene encodes CDR1 GTSNPN and CDR2 SVGIG (reference sequence). V dropped 3 bases and J dropped 5 bases, with 12 bases sitting between them. CDR3 length equals 13 residues.

This clone was seen just once. The CDR3 protein is CASQQSDRREQFF. CDR3 DNA: TGTGCCAGCCAACAGTCAGATAGAAGGGAGCAGTTCTTC. The chain uses TRBV7-1 and TRBJ2-1; D gene uncertain. TRBV7-1 is filed as an ORF, its function uncertain. V was clipped by 8 bases and J by 10 bases, with 18 bases between them. The CDR3 covers 13 residues.

The chain has TRBV5-1 and TRBJ2-1, with TRBD1 identical over 11 bases. The CDR3 has 14 residues. Trimming at V came to 6 bases and at J to 10 bases, leaving 9 bases not matched to a gene. Germline V CDR1 and CDR2: SGHRS, YFSETQ. The DNA of the CDR3 is TGCGCCAGCACCCCTGGGACAGGGGGTTGGGAGCAGTTCTTC. Translation: CASTPGTGGWEQFF. Full variable domain (remainder filled in from reference TRBV5-1 and TRBJ2-1): KAGVTQTPRYLIKTRGQQVTLSCSPISGHRSVSWYQQTPGQGLQFLFEYFSETQRNKGNFPGRFSGRQFSNSRSEMNVSTLELGDSALYLCASTPGTGGWEQFFGPGTRLTVL.

The chain joins TRBV15 to TRBJ2-6; D unresolved. The germline gives CDR1 LNHNV, CDR2 YYDKDF (reference sequence). Trimming stripped 0 bases from V and 4 bases from J, with 13 bases between. The CDR3 has 17 amino acids. CDR3 region: CATSRDLPGPGANVLTF. In DNA form, the CDR3 reads TGTGCCACCAGCAGAGATCTGCCCGGGCCCGGGGCCAACGTCCTGACTTTC.

The chain recombines TRBV5-1 with TRBJ2-2; D call uncertain. CDR1 and CDR2 (germline): SGHRS, YFSETQ. V was cut by 1 base and J by 5 bases, with 9 bases left in between. The CDR3 is 14 amino acids. The CDR3 sequence: CASSLFVGTGELFF. The CDR3 DNA reads as TGCGCCAGCAGCTTGTTTGTGGGGACCGGGGAGCTGTTTTTT.

V is TRBV11-3 and J is TRBJ2-2, with 12 bases identical to TRBD2. Germline-derived CDR1 and CDR2 are SGHNT and YENEEA. CDR3 size: 18 residues. V lost 5 bases and J lost 2; bases outside the gene matches: 9. CDR3 residues: CASSQGGLAGANTGELFF. Written as DNA, the CDR3 is TGTGCCAGCAGCCAGGGGGGACTAGCGGGTGCCAACACCGGGGAGCTGTTTTTT. The variable domain in full, completed from reference TRBV11-3 and TRBJ2-2, reads EAGVVQSPRYKIIEKKQPVAFWCNPISGHNTLYWYLQNLGQGPELLIRYENEEAVDDSQLPKDRFSAERLKGVDSTLKIQPAELGDSAVYLCASSQGGLAGANTGELFFGEGSRLTVL.

This clone was observed a handful of times. The chain links TRBV11-3 to TRBJ2-1; a possible D gene is TRBD2 (6 bases). Between the trimmed V and J ends, which lost 1 base and 0 bases, there was a span of 10 bases. The CDR3 is 16 amino acids. Germline loops: CDR1 SGHNT, CDR2 YENEEA. The CDR3 protein is CASSLGGSGSYNEQFF. The CDR3 bases are TGTGCCAGCAGCTTAGGGGGTAGCGGCTCCTACAATGAGCAGTTCTTC.

The chain carries TRBV30 and TRBJ2-7, with D possibly TRBD2 on 5 matching bases. The germline V and J ends were trimmed by 3 bases and 2 bases, with 17 bases remaining between them. This CDR3 has 15 amino acids. Germline V gene data show CDR1 as GTSNPN and CDR2 as SVGIG (reference sequence). CDR3 in amino acids: CAWSPGGPIAYEQYF. CDR3 sequence (DNA): TGTGCCTGGAGCCCCGGCGGGCCAATCGCCTACGAGCAGTACTTC.

This chain links TRBV15 with TRBJ1-2; a weak D match, TRBD1 (5 bases). The germline CDR1 and CDR2 sequences are LNHNV and YYDKDF (reference sequence). V dropped 3 bases and J dropped 4 bases, with 12 bases sitting between them. The CDR3 contains 14 residues. CDR3 bases: TGTGCCACCAGCAGCGCCGGGGGAACCTATGGCTACACCTTC. It encodes CATSSAGGTYGYTF. Using reference TRBV15 and TRBJ1-2 for the parts outside the CDR3, the full variable domain is DAMVIQNPRYQVTQFGKPVTLSCSQTLNHNVMYWYQQKSSQAPKLLFHYYDKDFNNEADTPDNFQSRRPNTSFCFLDIRSPGLGDTAMYLCATSSAGGTYGYTFGSGTRLTVV.

The rearrangement uses TRBV19 and TRBJ2-6; D is uncertain. V gave up 10 bases and J gave up 0 bases, with 19 bases separating them. In germline, CDR1 is LNHDA, CDR2 SQIVND (reference sequence). The CDR3 contains 17 residues. CDR3 bases: TGTGCCACCAGCCCGGCAGGTAAACTCTCTGGGGCCAACGTCCTGACTTTC. This gives the protein CATSPAGKLSGANVLTF.

This rearrangement joins TRBV19 to TRBJ1-4; 8 bases match TRBD1. Germline V gene data show CDR1 as LNHDA and CDR2 as SQIVND (reference sequence). Unmatched junction bases numbered 5, after V lost 6 bases and J lost 5 bases. This CDR3 comprises 14 residues. Written as DNA, the CDR3 is TGTGCCAGTAGCCAGAGACAGGGGAATGAAAAACTGTTTTTT. Amino acids: CASSQRQGNEKLFF.